This T cell receptor (beta chain) was sequenced in a study of T cell repertoires in cytomegalovirus infection. Study-level background: From public TCR beta signatures came an indication of both CMV infection and matching HLA type.

TCRdb itself ran the reads through MiXCR, one entry per CDR3 protein. This repertoire shows around 260,000 distinct CDR3 sequences, about 25% found once; its top ten account for about 14%. Germline lookup yields CDR1 MNHEY and CDR2 SVGAGI. V lost 9 bases and J 0 bases, leaving 12 bases between the germline ends. The CDR3 spans 14 residues. Study-wide points: The ex vivo response was dominated by HLA-C-restricted CMV-specific TCR beta clonotypes. Carriers of CMV plus the relevant HLA were identified by cumulative public TCR beta family frequency.

In its sample, this clonotype was seen a few times. What it binds is unknown. The sequencing input was PBMCs. This TCR derives from a human donor in good health (CMV status not recorded). Some clones in this sample may be carry-over from other donors' samples. V gene TRBV6-5 combines with J gene TRBJ1-3; a possible D gene is TRBD1 (5 bases). This CDR3 is CASGEGDSGNTIYF. CDR3 in DNA: TGTGCCAGTGGCGAAGGGGACTCTGGAAACACCATATATTTT.